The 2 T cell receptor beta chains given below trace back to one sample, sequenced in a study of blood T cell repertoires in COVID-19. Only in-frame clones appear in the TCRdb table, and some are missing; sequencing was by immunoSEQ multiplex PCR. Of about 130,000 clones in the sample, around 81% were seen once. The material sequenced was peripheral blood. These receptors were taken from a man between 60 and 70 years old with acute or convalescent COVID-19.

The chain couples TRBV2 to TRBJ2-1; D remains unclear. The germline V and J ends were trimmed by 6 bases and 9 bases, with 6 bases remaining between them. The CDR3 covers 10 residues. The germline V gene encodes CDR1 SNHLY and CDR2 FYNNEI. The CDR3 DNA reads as TGTGCCAGCAGCGGGTTTGAGCAGTTCTTC. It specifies CASSGFEQFF.

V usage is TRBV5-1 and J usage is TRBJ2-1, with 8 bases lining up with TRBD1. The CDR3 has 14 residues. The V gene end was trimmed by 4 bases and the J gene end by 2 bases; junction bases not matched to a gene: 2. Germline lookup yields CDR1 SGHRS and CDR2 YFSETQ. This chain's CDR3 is CASSAGQAYNEQFF. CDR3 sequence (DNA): TGCGCCAGCAGCGCGGGACAGGCCTACAATGAGCAGTTCTTC.